This entry is about one TCR beta chain. Its antigen is still unknown. The CDR3 has 11 residues. Looked up from germline, CDR1 is SNHLY and CDR2 is FYNNEI. Trimming removed 10 bases from V and 4 bases from J, with 8 bases in between. This record comes from a study of shared clonotypes between healthy human individuals. Study details: Each donor contributed plates that comprised three CD4 naive, three CD4 memory, two CD8 naive and one CD8 memory.

TCRdb's table, derived via immunoSEQ multiplex PCR, lists solely in-frame clones and lacks some. The table records 2 million to 3 million clones, roughly 93% of them present only once. Study-level results: Memory subsets generally showed smaller estimated richness than naive subsets did. Unshared clonotypes carried lower generation probabilities than those common to all four donors.

The sequenced sample was naive CD4+ T cells from PBMCs. Documented subset: CD45RA+ positively selected. The source is a man between 18 and 29 years old in good health. Some clones in this sample may be carry-over from other donors' samples. This chain joins TRBV2 and TRBJ2-1; no clear D gene. The CDR3 region is CATSQYNEQFF. For the CDR3, the DNA is TGTGCCACCTCCCAGTACAATGAGCAGTTCTTC.